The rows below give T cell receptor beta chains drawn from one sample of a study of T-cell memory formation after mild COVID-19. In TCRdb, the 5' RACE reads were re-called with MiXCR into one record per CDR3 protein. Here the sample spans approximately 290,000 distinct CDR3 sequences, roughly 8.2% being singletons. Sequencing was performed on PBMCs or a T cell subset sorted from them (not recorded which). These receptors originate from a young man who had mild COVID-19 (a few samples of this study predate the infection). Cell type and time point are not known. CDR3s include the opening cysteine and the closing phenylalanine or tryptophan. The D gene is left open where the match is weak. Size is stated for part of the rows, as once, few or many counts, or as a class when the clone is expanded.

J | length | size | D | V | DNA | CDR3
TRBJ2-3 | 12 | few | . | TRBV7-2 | TGTGCCAGCAGCTTTTTCCCAGATACGCAGTATTTT | CASSFFPDTQYF
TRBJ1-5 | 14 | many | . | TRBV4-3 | TGCGCCAGCAGCCAAGATCCCGGCAATCAGCCCCAGCATTTT | CASSQDPGNQPQHF
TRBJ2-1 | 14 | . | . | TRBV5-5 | TGTGCCAGCAGCTTGGGGGGACGGCCCAATGAGCAGTTCTTC | CASSLGGRPNEQFF
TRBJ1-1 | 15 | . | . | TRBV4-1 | TGCGCCAGCAGCCTTCTAGGCCTTAAGGAGGCTGAAGCTTTCTTT | CASSLLGLKEAEAFF
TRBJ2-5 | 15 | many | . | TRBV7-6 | TGTGCCAGCAGCTTAGCCCATGGGCAGCAAGAGACCCAGTACTTC | CASSLAHGQQETQYF
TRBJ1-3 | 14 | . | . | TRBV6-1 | TGTGCCAGCAGGTCTCAGGTCTCTGGAAACACCATATATTTT | CASRSQVSGNTIYF
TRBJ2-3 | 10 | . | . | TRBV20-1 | TGCAGTGCTTTTTCAGATACGCAGTATTTT | CSAFSDTQYF
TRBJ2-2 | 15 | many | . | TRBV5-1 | TGCGCCAGCAGCCTGGGGCCCCCGGGCACCGGGGAGCTGTTTTTT | CASSLGPPGTGELFF
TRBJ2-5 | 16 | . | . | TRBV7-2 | TGTGCCAGCAGCTTTCAGGCGGTGACGATGTTAGAGACCCAGTACTTC | CASSFQAVTMLETQYF
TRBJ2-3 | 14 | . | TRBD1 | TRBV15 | TGTGCCACCAGCAAAGGACAGGGGAGGGATACGCAGTATTTT | CATSKGQGRDTQYF
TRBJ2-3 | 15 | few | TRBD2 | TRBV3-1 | TGTGCCAGCAGCCGGTCCCCGGGGGGGCAAGATACGCAGTATTTT | CASSRSPGGQDTQYF
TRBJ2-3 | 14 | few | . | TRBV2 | TGTGCCGGACGGGATTACGAAGACACAGATACGCAGTATTTT | CAGRDYEDTDTQYF
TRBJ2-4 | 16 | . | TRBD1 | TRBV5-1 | TGCGCCAGCAGCATTCCTCGTGGGGACAGGGTAAACATTCAGTACTTC | CASSIPRGDRVNIQYF
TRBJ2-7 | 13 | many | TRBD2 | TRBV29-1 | TGCAGCGTTTACGGGCTAGCGGACTACGAGCAGTACTTC | CSVYGLADYEQYF
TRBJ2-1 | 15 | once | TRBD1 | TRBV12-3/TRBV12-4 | TGTGCCAGCAGGGCGACAGGGGTATTACACAATGAGCAGTTCTTC | CASRATGVLHNEQFF
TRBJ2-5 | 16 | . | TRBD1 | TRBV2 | TGTGCCAGCAGGCGGACAGGGGGCGGCCTGGGGGAGACCCAGTACTTC | CASRRTGGGLGETQYF
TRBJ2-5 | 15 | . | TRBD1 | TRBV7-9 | TGTGCCAGCAGCTTAGACGACAGGGTTGGAGAGACCCAGTACTTC | CASSLDDRVGETQYF
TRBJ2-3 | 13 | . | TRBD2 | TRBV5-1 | TGCGCCAGCAGAGGGGAGGGAGCAGATACGCAGTATTTT | CASRGEGADTQYF
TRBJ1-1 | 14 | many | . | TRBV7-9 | TGTGCCAGCAGCTTGGGTGGAGGGAACACTGAAGCTTTCTTT | CASSLGGGNTEAFF
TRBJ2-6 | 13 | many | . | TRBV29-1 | TGCAGCGTAGGGACGACTGGGGCCAACGTCCTGACTTTC | CSVGTTGANVLTF
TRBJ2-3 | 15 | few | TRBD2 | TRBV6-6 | TGTGCCAGCAATGGGGCGGGGGGGCCCAAAGATACGCAGTATTTT | CASNGAGGPKDTQYF
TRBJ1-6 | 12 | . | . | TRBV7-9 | TGTGCCAGCGCGGTCTATAATTCACCCCTCCACTTT | CASAVYNSPLHF
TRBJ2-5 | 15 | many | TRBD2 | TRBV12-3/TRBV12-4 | TGTGCCAGCAGTCCGGGACTAGCGGTACAAGAGACCCAGTACTTC | CASSPGLAVQETQYF
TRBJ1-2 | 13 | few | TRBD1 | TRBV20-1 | TGCAGTGCTACCCAGACAGGGGGATATGGCTACACCTTC | CSATQTGGYGYTF
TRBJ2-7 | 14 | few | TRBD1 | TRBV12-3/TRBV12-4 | TGTGCCAGCAGGATAGGACAGGGCGGCGACGAGCAGTACTTC | CASRIGQGGDEQYF
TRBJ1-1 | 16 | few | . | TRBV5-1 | TGCGCCAGCAGCTTGGGCCCTCAGGGAGGATACACTGAAGCTTTCTTT | CASSLGPQGGYTEAFF
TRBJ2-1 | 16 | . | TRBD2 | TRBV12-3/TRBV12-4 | TGTGCCAGTAGGAACCAGCTAGCGGGAGCCTACAATGAGCAGTTCTTC | CASRNQLAGAYNEQFF